The T cell receptor (beta chain) under discussion was sequenced for a study of blood T cell repertoires in COVID-19. As for the study in general: COVID-19 samples, acute and convalescent, were from the United States, Italy and Spain.

Someone with COVID-19 had been met by exposed participants within 2 weeks before study entry. Germline-derived CDR1 and CDR2 are SGHTA and FQGTGA. The V end lost 1 base, the J end lost 4 bases, and 13 bases lay between the germline ends. The length of the CDR3 is 15 residues. Per the original data handling: How many nucleated cells were present was estimated from reference gene primer amplification. Using immunoSEQ multiplex PCR, the repertoire was profiled, and TCRdb retains in-frame clones only, with some absent. V and J calls and clone size are as listed in that table; D and trimming were resolved from the DNA. This sample carries some 190,000 clones, more than 75% of them seen once, and the ten largest clones take roughly 14%.

Specimen: PBMCs or T cells enriched from blood (not recorded which). The chain employs TRBV7-3 and TRBJ1-1; D possibly corresponds to TRBD1 (6 bases). This TCR derives from a man between 60 and 75 years old who had been exposed to COVID-19. The CDR3 sequence: CASSLIGGASTEAFF. For the CDR3, the DNA is TGTGCCAGCAGCTTAATCGGGGGGGCGAGCACTGAAGCTTTCTTT.